This T cell receptor (beta chain) emerged from a study of T cells expressing NK-cell markers (dated by TCRdb to between 2020 and 2021). With regard to the full study: TCR beta-chain repertoires were profiled in sorted CD3+CD56+NKG2C+, CD3+CD56+NKG2C- and CD3+CD56-NKG2C+ T-cell subsets from eight donors. Illumina HiSeq 2000/2500, MiSeq or NextSeq was used to sequence libraries as 2 x 150 bp reads. All eight donors whose samples were sequenced were randomly selected healthy volunteers, three of them men and five women. Seven of the eight sequenced donors were HCMV-seropositive and one was HCMV-seronegative. General conclusions and limits of the study: In six donors, the dominant CD3+CD56+NKG2C+ clonotypes were among the top 10 CD8+ clonotypes and accounted for roughly 1.0-8% of CD8+ T cells. Whether the expanded NKG2C-expressing T cell clones were specific for HCMV antigens was left unclear. Those dominant clonotypes were again the most abundant among CD3+CD56-NKG2C+ cells in a handful of donors, at about 25-65%.

A word on this clonotype: This clone's antigen is unknown.

Sequenced on an Illumina HiSeq 2000. TCR beta cDNA libraries were made by 5'RACE template switching that added a universal primer site and unique molecular identifiers. cDNA synthesis was primed from the TCR beta constant segment, followed by two successive PCR amplification steps. The study's processing was this. MIGEC was used to demultiplex reads and group reads by UMI, and MiTCR was used to assemble and quantify clonotypes. To remove erroneous sequences, TCR cDNA sequences were retained only when supported by two or more reads. The tcR package was used for downstream repertoire analysis, and clonotypes were matched between fractions using CDR3 nucleotide sequence together with V segment. VDJmatch was used to annotate antigen specificity against VDJdb, with one amino acid substitution in CDR3 permitted. With the reads reprocessed by TCRdb, a single entry stands for each CDR3 protein sequence and no DNA is reported. These V and J calls are TCRdb output, not the study's own analysis. The sample's own table lists 150,000 to 180,000 distinct CDR3 sequences. The ten largest clones capture roughly a third of the sample.

A commercial ELISA kit detecting HCMV-specific IgG in serum was used to determine HCMV serostatus. Peripheral blood mononuclear cells were isolated from blood by Ficoll density gradient centrifugation. CDR1 and CDR2 are read off the germline V gene as SGHVS and FQNEAQ. Spanning cysteine to phenylalanine, the CDR3 consists of 16 amino acids. The DNA is unrecorded. The receptor was derived from a woman in her forties or fifties in good health. Donor details come from another sample of the same person, matched by shared clones. This sequence uses TRBV7-8 and TRBJ2-1; TCRdb's assignment of TRBD2 cannot be checked, as there is no DNA. The sequenced material came from blood T cells: a sorted CD56 or NKG2C T cell subset, CD4+ or CD8+ T cells, or bulk PBMC T cells (not recorded which). The CDR3: CASSLTETGLGNEQFF.